Below, 5 T cell receptor beta chains from the same sample are listed, as sequenced in a study of T cell repertoires in cytomegalovirus infection. Antigens of these TCRs are unknown. One entry per CDR3 protein results from TCRdb running MiXCR on the reads. The repertoire holds 200,000 to 250,000 distinct CDR3 sequences, about 40% seen once, with approximately 60% in the top ten. The source was CD8+ T cells from cultured PBMCs, collected from culture after CMV antigen stimulation. These receptors all come from a human donor in good health (CMV status not recorded). Some clones in this sample may be carry-over from other donors' samples.

The chain employs TRBV28 and TRBJ1-2, with 9 bases fitting TRBD1. CDR3 length: 18 amino acids. With 3 bases clipped from V and 0 bases from J, the junction kept 11 bases outside the gene matches. The V gene's germline CDR1 is MDHEN and CDR2 SYDVKM. CDR3 DNA: TGTGCCAGCAGTTTCTCATTCCCGGGACAGGGACCTAACTATGGCTACACCTTC. Its translation: CASSFSFPGQGPNYGYTF.

Concerning this clonotype: A much larger clone sits a single nucleotide away, making a read error possible. A read error is likely, as this CDR3 ends without the conserved phenylalanine or tryptophan. The gene calls are TRBV7-6 and TRBJ1-2, with D tentatively TRBD1 (6 bases). This CDR3 has 16 amino acids. V lost 5 bases, J lost 2 bases, and 18 bases lay in between. Per the germline V gene, CDR1 is SGHVS and CDR2 is FNYEAQ. CDR3 sequence reads: CASSLSGTPPNYGYTI. CDR3 nucleotides: TGTGCCAGCAGCCTTAGTGGGACACCCCCCAACTATGGCTACACCATC.

In this sample, this clonotype turned up a few times. The chain recombines TRBV3-1 with TRBJ2-5; 10 nucleotides match TRBD2. The germline V gene encodes CDR1 LGHDT and CDR2 YNNKEL (reference sequence). The CDR3 has 17 residues. V trimming: 4 bases; J trimming: 5 bases; junction bases outside the gene matches: 13. In DNA form, the CDR3 reads TGTGCCAGCAGCCCGAGCCCCACTAGCGGGGCCAGGGAGACCCAGTACTTC. Amino acids: CASSPSPTSGARETQYF.

J is TRBJ2-1 and V is TRBV27; D is perhaps TRBD2 (7 bases). Germline CDR1 is MNHEY and CDR2 is SMNVEV (reference sequence). The length of the CDR3 is 16 residues. The V end was cut by 2 bases, the J end by 4 bases, with 15 bases between. CDR3 nucleotides: TGTGCCAGCAGTTTAGCGGCGGGGGCGCCATACAATGAGCAGTTCTTC. Its protein is CASSLAAGAPYNEQFF.

This clonotype was observed a handful of times. V is TRBV7-6 and J is TRBJ2-7; 10 nucleotides match TRBD1. This CDR3 is built from 14 residues. V shed 6 bases and J 3 bases; nucleotides not matched to a gene: 5. Germline-derived CDR1 and CDR2 are SGHVS and FNYEAQ. As DNA, the CDR3 is TGTGCCAGCAGTCCCGGGACAGGGGTCTACGAGCAGTACTTC. This translates into CASSPGTGVYEQYF.